This T cell receptor (beta chain) originates from a study of tumor-infiltrating lymphocytes in oesophageal squamous cell carcinoma. This clonotype was seen a single time. TCRdb ran MiXCR on the PCR reads and lists one entry per CDR3 protein. The table shows some 12,000 distinct CDR3 sequences, with 55% occurring only once. The V end was cut by 2 bases, the J end by 3 bases, with 4 bases between. This CDR3 spans 13 amino acids. CDR1 KGHSH and CDR2 LQKENI come from the germline V gene. The gene calls are TRBV18 and TRBJ2-2, with D unresolved. The sequencing sample was made of esophageal tumor tissue. The TCR sequence derives from a female donor with esophageal squamous cell carcinoma. CDR3 protein: CASSPSDTGELFF. The DNA of the CDR3 is TGTGCCAGCTCACCATCGGACACCGGGGAGCTGTTTTTT. Using reference TRBV18 and TRBJ2-2 for the parts outside the CDR3, the full variable domain is NAGVMQNPRHLVRRRGQEARLRCSPMKGHSHVYWYRQLPEEGLKFMVYLQKENIIDESGMPKERFSAEFPKEGPSILRIQQVVRGDSAAYFCASSPSDTGELFFGEGSRLTVL.